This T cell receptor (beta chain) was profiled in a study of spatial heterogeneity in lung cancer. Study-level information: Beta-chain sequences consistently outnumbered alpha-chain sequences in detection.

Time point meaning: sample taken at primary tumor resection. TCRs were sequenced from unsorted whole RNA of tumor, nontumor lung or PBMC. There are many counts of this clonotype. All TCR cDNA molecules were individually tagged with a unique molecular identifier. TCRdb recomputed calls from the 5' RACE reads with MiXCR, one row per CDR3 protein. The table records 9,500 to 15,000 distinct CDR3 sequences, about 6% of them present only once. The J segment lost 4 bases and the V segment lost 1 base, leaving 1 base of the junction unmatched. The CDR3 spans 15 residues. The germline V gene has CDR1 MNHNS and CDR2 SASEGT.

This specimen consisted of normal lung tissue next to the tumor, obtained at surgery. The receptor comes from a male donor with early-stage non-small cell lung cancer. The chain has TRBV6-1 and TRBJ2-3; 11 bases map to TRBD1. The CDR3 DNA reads TGTGCCAGCAGTGAAGGGACAGGGGGCGCAGATACGCAGTATTTT. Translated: CASSEGTGGADTQYF.